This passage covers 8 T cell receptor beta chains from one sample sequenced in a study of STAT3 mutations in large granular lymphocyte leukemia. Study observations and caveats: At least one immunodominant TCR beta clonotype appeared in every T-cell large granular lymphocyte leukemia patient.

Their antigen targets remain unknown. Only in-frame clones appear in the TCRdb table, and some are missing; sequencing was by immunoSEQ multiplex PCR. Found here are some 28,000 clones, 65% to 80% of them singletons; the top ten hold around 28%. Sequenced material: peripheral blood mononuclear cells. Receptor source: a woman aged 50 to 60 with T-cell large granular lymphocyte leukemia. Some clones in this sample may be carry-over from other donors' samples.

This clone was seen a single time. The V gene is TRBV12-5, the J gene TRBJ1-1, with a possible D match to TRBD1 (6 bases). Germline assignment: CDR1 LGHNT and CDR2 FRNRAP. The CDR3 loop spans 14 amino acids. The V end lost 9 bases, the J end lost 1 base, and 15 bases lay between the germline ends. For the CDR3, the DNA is TGTGCTAGGGACTGGGACACGGAGAACACTGAAGCTTTCTTT. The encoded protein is CARDWDTENTEAFF.

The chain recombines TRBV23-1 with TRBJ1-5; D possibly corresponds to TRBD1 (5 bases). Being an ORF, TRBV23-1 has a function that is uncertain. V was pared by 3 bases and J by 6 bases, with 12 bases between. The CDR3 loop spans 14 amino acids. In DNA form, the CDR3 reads TGCGCCAGCAGTCAGAGCAGGGTGCGTCAGCCCCAGCATTTT. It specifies CASSQSRVRQPQHF.

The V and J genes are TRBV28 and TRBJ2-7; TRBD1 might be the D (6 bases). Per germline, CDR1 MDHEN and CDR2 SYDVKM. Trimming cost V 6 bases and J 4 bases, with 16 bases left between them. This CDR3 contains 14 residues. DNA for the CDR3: TGTGCCAGCAGCAACGGACAGAACTTTTACGAGCAGTACTTC. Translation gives CASSNGQNFYEQYF.

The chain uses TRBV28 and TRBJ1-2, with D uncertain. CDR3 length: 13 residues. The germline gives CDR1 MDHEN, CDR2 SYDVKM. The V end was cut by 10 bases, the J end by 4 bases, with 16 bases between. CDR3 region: CATAIRSLYGYTF. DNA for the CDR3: TGTGCCACTGCTATCCGCAGCCTCTATGGCTACACCTTC.

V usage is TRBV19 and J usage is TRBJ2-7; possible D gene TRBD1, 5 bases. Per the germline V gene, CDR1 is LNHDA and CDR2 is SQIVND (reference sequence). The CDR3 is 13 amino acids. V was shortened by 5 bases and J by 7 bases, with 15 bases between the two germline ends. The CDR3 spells CASSQGTPTEQYF. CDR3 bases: TGTGCCAGTAGTCAGGGAACCCCGACGGAGCAGTACTTC.

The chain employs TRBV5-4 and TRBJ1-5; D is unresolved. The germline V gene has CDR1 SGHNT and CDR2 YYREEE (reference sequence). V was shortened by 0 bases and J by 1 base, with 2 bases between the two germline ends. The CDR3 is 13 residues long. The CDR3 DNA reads TGTGCCAGCAGCTTGGACAGCAATCAGCCCCAGCATTTT. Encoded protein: CASSLDSNQPQHF. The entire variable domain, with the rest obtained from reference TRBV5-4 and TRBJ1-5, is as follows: ETGVTQSPTHLIKTRGQQVTLRCSSQSGHNTVSWYQQALGQGPQFIFQYYREEENGRGNFPPRFSGLQFPNYSSELNVNALELDDSALYLCASSLDSNQPQHFGDGTRLSIL.

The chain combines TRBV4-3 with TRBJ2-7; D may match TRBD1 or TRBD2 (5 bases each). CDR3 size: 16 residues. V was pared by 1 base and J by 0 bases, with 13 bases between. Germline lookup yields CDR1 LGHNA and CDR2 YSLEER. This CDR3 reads CASSQALGTSSYEQYF. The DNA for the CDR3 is TGCGCCAGCAGCCAAGCACTGGGGACCAGCTCCTACGAGCAGTACTTC.

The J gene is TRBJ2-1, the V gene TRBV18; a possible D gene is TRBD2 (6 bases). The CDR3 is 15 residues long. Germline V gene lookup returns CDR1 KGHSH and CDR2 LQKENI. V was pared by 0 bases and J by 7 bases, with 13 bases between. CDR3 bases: TGTGCCAGCTCACCACCGGACCGTGGACTAAATGAGCAGTTCTTC. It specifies CASSPPDRGLNEQFF.